The clone carrying this T cell receptor (beta chain) was found a few times. Its antigen is unknown. This entry is derived from a study of cytomegalovirus exposure and HLA in healthy donors. The CDR3 has 13 residues. V was pared by 3 bases and J by 6 bases, with 12 bases between. CDR1 and CDR2 (germline): KGHSH, LQKENI. These donors, healthy bone marrow donors, were studied. Though probably carrying unrecorded immune exposures, donors were nominally healthy at sampling. Study results and caveats: Earlier analysis yielded a pattern in which most TCR beta V segments were productive about 90% or about 30% of the time. The investigators catalogued some 150 TCR beta chains as cytomegalovirus-associated.

Vbeta (60) and Jbeta (13) primers were used in the PCR. Assay: immunoSEQ multiplex PCR; the TCRdb copy retains only in-frame clones and omits some. Among over 150,000 clones, around 72% were seen once, and the ten largest hold over 1.3%. Sample: PBMCs. The rearrangement joins TRBV18 to TRBJ2-7; D is possibly TRBD1 (5 bases). The TCR was taken from a man younger than 35 in good health and CMV-seronegative. CDR3 in amino acids: CASSPLVRVEQYF. The CDR3, as DNA: TGTGCCAGCTCACCGCTGGTCAGGGTCGAGCAGTACTTC.